The clone carrying this TCR beta chain was recorded many times. Its antigen is unknown. Germline CDR1 and CDR2: MNHEY and SVGEGT. V lost 4 bases and J 4 bases, leaving 16 bases between the germline ends. The CDR3 contains 15 residues. The sample is drawn from a study of T cell repertoires in cytomegalovirus infection. Study-level information: Public TCR beta signatures were indicative of both CMV infection and a matching HLA type.

Findings and limits, study-wide: CMV carriers having the relevant HLA were flagged by cumulative public TCR beta family frequency. Clonotypes of TCR beta that were HLA-C-restricted and CMV-specific dominated the ex vivo response.

MiXCR, applied by TCRdb to the reads, yields one record per CDR3 protein. The sample records hundreds of thousands of distinct CDR3 sequences, about a tenth being singletons. The clonotype comes from a human donor in good health (CMV status not recorded). Some clones in this sample may be carry-over from other donors' samples. The chain joins TRBV6-2 or TRBV6-3 to TRBJ1-2, with D possibly being TRBD1 (5 bases). Sequences were obtained from PBMCs. The CDR3 nucleotides are TGTGCCAGCAGTTCCGGGACGAGGATTACCTATGGCTACACCTTC. This translates into CASSSGTRITYGYTF.